Listed here are 28 T cell receptor beta chains from one sample, sequenced in a study of cytomegalovirus exposure and HLA in healthy donors. This PCR relied on a set of 60 Vbeta primers and 13 Jbeta primers. This table comes from immunoSEQ multiplex PCR, and its TCRdb copy is limited to in-frame clones, with some not included. The table has over 90,000 clones, less than 85% seen once. The sequenced sample was PBMCs. The receptor set was obtained from a man aged 35-49 years in good health and CMV-seronegative.

This clone came up once. The V and J genes are TRBV19 and TRBJ1-1; tentatively, D is TRBD1 (6 bases). The length of the CDR3 is 15 residues. Trimming cost V 7 bases and J 5 bases, with 20 bases left between them. Germline V gives CDR1 LNHDA, CDR2 SQIVND (reference sequence). The CDR3 loop is CASMSWARGLTEAFF. DNA for the CDR3: TGTGCCAGTATGAGCTGGGCGAGGGGGTTGACTGAAGCTTTCTTT. The whole variable domain, filled in from reference TRBV19 and TRBJ1-1, reads DGGITQSPKYLFRKEGQNVTLSCEQNLNHDAMYWYRQDPGQGLRLIYYSQIVNDFQKGDIAEGYSVSREKKESFPLTVTSAQKNPTAFYLCASMSWARGLTEAFFGQGTRLTVV.

The genes are TRBV7-8 and TRBJ1-2; D perhaps matches TRBD1 (5 bases). Trimming cost V 5 bases and J 8 bases, with 15 bases left between them. The CDR3 is 13 residues long. Germline CDR1 is SGHVS and CDR2 is FQNEAQ. In DNA form, the CDR3 reads TGTGCCAGCAGCCCCGTCCGGGACTTCGGCTACACCTTC. Translation: CASSPVRDFGYTF.

The chain carries TRBV6-5 and TRBJ1-2; 10 bases line up with TRBD1. The CDR3 is 14 amino acids. In germline, CDR1 is MNHEY, CDR2 SVGAGI. After removal of 8 bases from V and 0 bases from J, the junction contained 3 bases not matched to a gene. This CDR3 reads CASADRGANYGYTF. The CDR3 region has the DNA TGTGCCAGCGCGGACAGGGGGGCTAACTATGGCTACACCTTC.

The rearrangement joins TRBV4-1 to TRBJ2-3; TRBD2 might be the D (6 bases). Germline-derived CDR1 and CDR2 are MGHRA and YSYEKL. The length of the CDR3 is 15 residues. V gave up 0 bases and J gave up 7 bases, with 14 bases separating them. DNA for the CDR3: TGCGCCAGCAGCCAAGAGCGGGGTGGTTATCATACGCAGTATTTT. This codes for CASSQERGGYHTQYF.

This clone showed up just a few times. This chain uses TRBV7-9 with TRBJ2-7; 9 bases match TRBD1. The CDR3 has 13 amino acids. CDR1 SEHNR and CDR2 FQNEAQ come from the germline V gene (reference sequence). Losses at the gene ends were 5 bases for V and 4 bases for J; bases not matched to a gene: 3. This CDR3 is CASSADRGYEQYF. CDR3 nucleotide sequence: TGTGCCAGCAGCGCAGACAGGGGGTACGAGCAGTACTTC.

This chain uses TRBV27 with TRBJ1-1; 7 bases map to TRBD1. The CDR3 runs 13 residues. Germline values: CDR1 MNHEY, CDR2 SMNVEV (reference sequence). The CDR3 region is CASQQSGGTEAFF. In DNA, the CDR3 is TGTGCTTCTCAACAATCAGGGGGCACTGAAGCTTTCTTT.

The genes are TRBV4-1 and TRBJ1-5, with a weak D call TRBD1 (5 bases). The V gene lost 1 base and the J gene lost 4 bases, with 14 bases spanning the gap. The CDR3 contains 16 residues. Germline CDR1 reads MGHRA; CDR2 reads YSYEKL. The CDR3 protein is CASSQAPGQINQPQHF. The CDR3 DNA reads TGCGCCAGCAGCCAAGCCCCCGGACAAATAAATCAGCCCCAGCATTTT.

The chain couples TRBV7-9 to TRBJ1-5, with TRBD1 matching over 8 bases. Germline CDR1 and CDR2: SEHNR and FQNEAQ (reference sequence). Unmatched junction bases numbered 4, after V lost 3 bases and J lost 6 bases. CDR3 length: 14 amino acids. The DNA of the CDR3 is TGTGCCAGCAGCTTGACCGGGACAGGTCAGCCCCAGCATTTT. Translation gives CASSLTGTGQPQHF.

CDR3 DNA sequence: TGTGCCAGCAGCATTAGCGGGGCCTCCTACAATGAGCAGTTCTTC. Translation: CASSISGASYNEQFF. The chain carries TRBV11-3 and TRBJ2-1; 8 nucleotides align to TRBD2. This CDR3 is built from 15 residues. The germline V gene has CDR1 SGHNT and CDR2 YENEEA. Trimming at V came to 5 bases and at J to 0 bases, leaving 3 bases not matched to a gene.

The chain links TRBV7-6 to TRBJ2-7, with D maybe TRBD1 (5 bases). The length of the CDR3 is 12 residues. Germline values: CDR1 SGHVS, CDR2 FNYEAQ. Trimming stripped 5 bases from V and 4 bases from J, with 9 bases between. CDR3 protein: CASSQGRYEQYF. Here the CDR3 DNA reads TGTGCCAGCAGCCAGGGCCGTTACGAGCAGTACTTC.

The chain links TRBV15 to TRBJ2-5; 10 bases are a match to TRBD1. Near its end, the DNA agrees better with TRBJ2-7, so the J call may be wrong. The CDR3 runs to 18 residues. Looked up from germline, CDR1 is LNHNV and CDR2 is YYDKDF (reference sequence). CDR3 coding DNA: TGTGCCACCAGCAGGGGATGGGGAACCGGGACAGGGGACCACGAGCAGTACTTC. Protein sequence: CATSRGWGTGTGDHEQYF.

The V gene is TRBV5-5, the J gene TRBJ2-7; D is perhaps TRBD1 (5 bases). Germline assignment: CDR1 SGHKS and CDR2 YYEKEE (reference sequence). The ends were cut back, 2 bases at V and 0 bases at J, with 9 bases in the middle. The CDR3 runs 14 residues. CDR3: CASSFTGDSYEQYF. The DNA of the CDR3 is TGTGCCAGCAGCTTTACAGGCGACTCCTACGAGCAGTACTTC.

This rearrangement joins TRBV11-2 to TRBJ2-7, with TRBD1 matching 8 bases. The V gene's germline CDR1 is SGHAT and CDR2 FQNNGV. The CDR3 has 16 residues. Trimming took 0 bases from V and 7 from J; bases not matched to a gene: 11. This CDR3 reads CASSLDRDRPLGEQYF. The CDR3 coding sequence is TGTGCCAGCAGCTTAGATCGGGACAGGCCCCTAGGTGAGCAGTACTTC.

The chain couples TRBV7-2 to TRBJ1-4; no clear D gene. CDR3 size: 12 residues. V gave up 2 bases and J gave up 10 bases, with 8 bases separating them. CDR1 is SGHTA and CDR2 is FQGNSA in the germline V gene. CDR3 loop: CASSLPGRKLFF. The DNA of the CDR3 is TGTGCCAGCAGCTTACCGGGGAGAAAACTGTTTTTT.

The genes are TRBV29-1 and TRBJ2-4, with 7 bases lining up with TRBD2. This CDR3 has 14 amino acids. V shed 6 bases and J 0 bases; nucleotides not matched to a gene: 5. Germline V gene lookup returns CDR1 SQVTM and CDR2 ANQGSEA. In DNA, the CDR3 is TGCAGCGTCTCTAGCGGAGTAGCCAAAAACATTCAGTACTTC. It yields the protein CSVSSGVAKNIQYF.

The V call is TRBV25-1, the J call TRBJ2-3; 8 bases are a match to TRBD1. Trimming cost V 6 bases and J 6 bases; bases outside gene matches: 8. The CDR3 runs to 14 residues. Germline V gene data show CDR1 as MGHDK and CDR2 as SYGVNS. CDR3 sequence reads: CASSMRSGGDTQYF. The DNA for the CDR3 is TGTGCCAGCAGCATGAGATCAGGGGGCGATACGCAGTATTTT.

This clone was counted a single time. V gene TRBV5-1 combines with J gene TRBJ2-1, with D uncertain. Trimming removed 2 bases at V and 0 bases at J, with 9 bases between. CDR3 length equals 15 residues. Germline CDR1 reads SGHRS; CDR2 reads YFSETQ. CDR3 bases: TGCGCCAGCAGCTTAGCACAGAACTCCTACAATGAGCAGTTCTTC. Amino acid sequence: CASSLAQNSYNEQFF. The full variable domain, with the rest looked up from reference TRBV5-1 and TRBJ2-1, is KAGVTQTPRYLIKTRGQQVTLSCSPISGHRSVSWYQQTPGQGLQFLFEYFSETQRNKGNFPGRFSGRQFSNSRSEMNVSTLELGDSALYLCASSLAQNSYNEQFFGPGTRLTVL.

The chain is built from TRBV6-5 and TRBJ1-5; 7 bases are shared with TRBD1. CDR1 MNHEY and CDR2 SVGAGI come from the germline V gene. The CDR3 has 14 residues. The ends lost 8 bases at V and 0 bases at J; junction bases unmatched: 4. Here the CDR3 DNA reads TGTGCCAGCTGTAACAGGGGTAGCAATCAGCCCCAGCATTTT. This gives the protein CASCNRGSNQPQHF.

This clone occurred a few times. The rearrangement links TRBV27 to TRBJ2-3, with TRBD2 matching over 9 bases. The germline V gene encodes CDR1 MNHEY and CDR2 SMNVEV (reference sequence). The V gene end was trimmed by 2 bases and the J gene end by 7 bases; junction bases not matched to a gene: 10. The CDR3 sequence is 16 residues long. CDR3 bases: TGTGCCAGCAGTTTAAATAGCGGGGGCCCCCGTTATACGCAGTATTTT. This gives the protein CASSLNSGGPRYTQYF.

Concerning this clone: Other DNA variants within this sample encode the same CDR3. The chain combines TRBV19 with TRBJ1-2; TRBD1 is a possible D gene (6 bases). V gave up 1 base and J gave up 4 bases, with 10 bases separating them. Germline V gene data show CDR1 as LNHDA and CDR2 as SQIVND (reference sequence). The CDR3 sequence is 14 residues long. The CDR3 DNA sequence: TGTGCCAGTAGTATAGGGGGGGGCCCCTATGGCTACACCTTC. This translates into CASSIGGGPYGYTF. The full variable domain, in which reference TRBV19 and TRBJ1-2 provide the parts outside the CDR3, is DGGITQSPKYLFRKEGQNVTLSCEQNLNHDAMYWYRQDPGQGLRLIYYSQIVNDFQKGDIAEGYSVSREKKESFPLTVTSAQKNPTAFYLCASSIGGGPYGYTFGSGTRLTVV.

This clone was found a few times. The chain recombines TRBV6-5 with TRBJ1-2, with D uncertain. Trimming left V 0 bases short and J 4 bases short, with 12 bases between. Germline V gene sequence: CDR1 MNHEY, CDR2 SVGAGI. The CDR3 is 15 residues long. The chain's CDR3 is CASSYSAGGAYGYTF. In nucleotides, the CDR3 is TGTGCCAGCAGTTACTCGGCGGGCGGAGCCTATGGCTACACCTTC.

This sequence joins TRBV30 and TRBJ1-4, with TRBD1 as a possible D gene (5 bases). CDR3 length: 14 residues. CDR1 and CDR2 from the germline V gene are GTSNPN and SVGIG (reference sequence). V lost 4 bases and J 8 bases, leaving 17 bases between the germline ends. The CDR3 DNA sequence: TGTGCCTGGACCACCCCTGGGTGGACAGAAAAACTGTTTTTT. The encoded protein is CAWTTPGWTEKLFF.

The chain couples TRBV9 to TRBJ2-7; D ambiguous. Trimming shortened V by 4 bases and J by 7 bases, and 21 bases separated the two germline ends. This CDR3 contains 15 residues. The germline V gene encodes CDR1 SGDLS and CDR2 YYNGEE. The CDR3 DNA is TGTGCCAGCAGCTCGACGGTGGGCCTGCTAAATGAGCAGTACTTC. Translated: CASSSTVGLLNEQYF.

J is TRBJ2-5 and V is TRBV5-1; 8 nucleotides line up with TRBD2. This CDR3 is built from 12 residues. Germline CDR1 is SGHRS and CDR2 is YFSETQ. Trimming took 3 bases from V and 5 from J; bases not matched to a gene: 0. The CDR3 DNA reads TGCGCCAGCAGCTCGGGGGGGGAGACCCAGTACTTC. This codes for CASSSGGETQYF.

This rearrangement joins TRBV7-6 to TRBJ1-1, with D unresolved. The V and J ends lost 1 base and 8 bases respectively, with 11 bases between them. The germline gives CDR1 SGHVS, CDR2 FNYEAQ. The CDR3 sequence is 13 residues long. CDR3 nucleotide sequence: TGTGCCAGCAGCTTAGTTGGTGAGGGCGAAGCTTTCTTT. Its protein product is CASSLVGEGEAFF.

This chain links TRBV14 with TRBJ2-6; 7 positions agree with TRBD1. The germline gives CDR1 SGHDN, CDR2 FVKESK. Losses at the gene ends were 5 bases for V and 2 bases for J; bases not matched to a gene: 9. This CDR3 has 17 residues. CDR3 sequence: CASSLGGAVTGANVLTF. CDR3 nucleotides: TGTGCCAGCAGCTTAGGGGGCGCGGTCACTGGGGCCAACGTCCTGACTTTC.

The chain combines TRBV6-5 with TRBJ1-2, with a tentative D call TRBD1 (6 bases). Germline CDR1 reads MNHEY; CDR2 reads SVGAGI. V was cut by 8 bases and J by 4 bases, with 11 bases left in between. The CDR3 is made up of 12 amino acids. The CDR3 nucleotides are TGTGCCAGCGGGGGGGCCAGCTATGGCTACACCTTC. Translation: CASGGASYGYTF.

CDR3 loop: CASSERTGGRGISEAFF. CDR3 bases: TGTGCCAGCAGTGAACGCACAGGGGGGAGAGGGATAAGTGAAGCTTTCTTT. The gene calls are TRBV25-1 and TRBJ1-1, with 8 bases aligning to TRBD1. V shed 2 bases and J 7 bases; nucleotides not matched to a gene: 15. CDR1 is MGHDK, CDR2 SYGVNS, per germline. This CDR3 spans 17 amino acids.